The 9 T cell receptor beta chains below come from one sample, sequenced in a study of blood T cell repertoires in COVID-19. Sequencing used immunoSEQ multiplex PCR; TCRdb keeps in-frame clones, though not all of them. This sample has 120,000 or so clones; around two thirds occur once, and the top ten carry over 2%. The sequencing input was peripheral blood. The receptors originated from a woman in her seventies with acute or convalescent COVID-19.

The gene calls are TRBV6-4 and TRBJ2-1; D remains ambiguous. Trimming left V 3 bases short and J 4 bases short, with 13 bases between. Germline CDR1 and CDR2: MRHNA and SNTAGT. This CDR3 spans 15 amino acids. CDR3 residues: CASSESGTSYNEQFF. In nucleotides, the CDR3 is TGTGCCAGCAGTGAGTCTGGCACCTCTTACAATGAGCAGTTCTTC.

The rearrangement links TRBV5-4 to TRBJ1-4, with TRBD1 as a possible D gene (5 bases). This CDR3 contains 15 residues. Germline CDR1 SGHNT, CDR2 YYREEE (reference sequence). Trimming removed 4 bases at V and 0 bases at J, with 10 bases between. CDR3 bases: TGTGCCAGCAGCAGACAGCCGTCAACTAATGAAAAACTGTTTTTT. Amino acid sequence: CASSRQPSTNEKLFF.

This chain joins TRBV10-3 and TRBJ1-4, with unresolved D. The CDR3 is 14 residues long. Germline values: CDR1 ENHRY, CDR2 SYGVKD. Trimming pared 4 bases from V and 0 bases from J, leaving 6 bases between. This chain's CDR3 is CAISGTSTNEKLFF. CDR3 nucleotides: TGTGCCATCAGTGGGACTTCAACTAATGAAAAACTGTTTTTT.

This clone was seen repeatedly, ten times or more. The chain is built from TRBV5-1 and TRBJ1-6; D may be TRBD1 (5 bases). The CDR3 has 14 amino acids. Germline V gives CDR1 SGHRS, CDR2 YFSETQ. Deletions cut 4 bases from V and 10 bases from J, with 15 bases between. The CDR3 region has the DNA TGCGCCAGCAGCCCTGGCGAAGGGGTCTCACCCCTCCACTTT. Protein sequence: CASSPGEGVSPLHF. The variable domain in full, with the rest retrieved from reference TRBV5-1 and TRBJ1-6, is KAGVTQTPRYLIKTRGQQVTLSCSPISGHRSVSWYQQTPGQGLQFLFEYFSETQRNKGNFPGRFSGRQFSNSRSEMNVSTLELGDSALYLCASSPGEGVSPLHFGNGTRLTVT.

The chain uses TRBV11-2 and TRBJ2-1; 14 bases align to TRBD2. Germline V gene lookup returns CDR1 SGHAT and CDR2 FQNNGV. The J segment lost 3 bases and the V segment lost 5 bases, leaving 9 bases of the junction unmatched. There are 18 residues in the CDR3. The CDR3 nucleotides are TGTGCCAGCAGCAGCGGGACTAGCGGGAGTCAGGGCTACAATGAGCAGTTCTTC. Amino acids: CASSSGTSGSQGYNEQFF.

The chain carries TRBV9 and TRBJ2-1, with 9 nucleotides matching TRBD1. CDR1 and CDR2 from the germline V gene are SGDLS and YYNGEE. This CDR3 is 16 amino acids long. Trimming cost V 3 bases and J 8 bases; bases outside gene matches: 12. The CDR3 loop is CASSARGQGNVDEQFF. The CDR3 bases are TGTGCCAGCAGCGCGAGGGGACAGGGAAATGTGGATGAGCAGTTCTTC.

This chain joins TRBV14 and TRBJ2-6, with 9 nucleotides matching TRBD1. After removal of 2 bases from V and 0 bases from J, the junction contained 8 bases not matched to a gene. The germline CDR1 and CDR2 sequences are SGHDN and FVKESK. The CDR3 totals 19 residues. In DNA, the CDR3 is TGTGCCAGCAGCCAACGTCTGGGACAGGGACGCTCTGGGGCCAACGTCCTGACTTTC. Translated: CASSQRLGQGRSGANVLTF.

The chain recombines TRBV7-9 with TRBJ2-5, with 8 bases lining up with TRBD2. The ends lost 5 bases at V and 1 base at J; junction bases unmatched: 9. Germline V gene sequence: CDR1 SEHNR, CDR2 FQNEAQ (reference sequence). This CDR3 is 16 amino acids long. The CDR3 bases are TGTGCCAGCAGCCCCCGACCAACTAGCGGCCAAGAGACCCAGTACTTC. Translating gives CASSPRPTSGQETQYF.

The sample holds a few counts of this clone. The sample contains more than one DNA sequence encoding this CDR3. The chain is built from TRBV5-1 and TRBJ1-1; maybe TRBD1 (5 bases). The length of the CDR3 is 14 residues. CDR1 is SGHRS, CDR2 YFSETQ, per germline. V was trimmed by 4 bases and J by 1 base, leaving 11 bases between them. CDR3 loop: CASSRAGENTEAFF. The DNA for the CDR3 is TGCGCCAGCAGCCGGGCGGGGGAGAACACTGAAGCTTTCTTT.